What follows are 22 T cell receptor beta chains derived from one specimen sequenced in a study of a mutant IDH1 vaccine in newly diagnosed glioma. Time point here: baseline, week 1 (first vaccination visit). Treatment given: pre-vaccination baseline after standard-of-care therapy. The data were produced by immunoSEQ multiplex PCR, yet TCRdb's version contains in-frame clones alone and is incomplete. The sample shows 80,000 to 100,000 clones, roughly 82% of them seen only once. The sample in question was PBMCs, obtained from a glioma patient treated with radiotherapy, temozolomide or both. The source of these receptors is a middle-aged man with glioma. Some clones in this sample may be carry-over from other donors' samples.

V is TRBV6-1 and J is TRBJ1-5; unclear D gene. This CDR3 is 14 amino acids long. Germline lookup yields CDR1 MNHNS and CDR2 SASEGT. V was shortened by 0 bases and J by 7 bases, with 10 bases between the two germline ends. The chain's CDR3 is CASSEARDSQPQHF. CDR3 in DNA: TGTGCCAGCAGTGAAGCAAGAGATTCGCAGCCCCAGCATTTT.

The V call is TRBV10-3, the J call TRBJ1-4; TRBD1 matches at 8 bases. The V segment lost 3 bases and the J segment 8 bases; nucleotides outside the gene matches: 8. The CDR3 consists of 15 residues. Germline CDR1 is ENHRY and CDR2 is SYGVKD. The CDR3 DNA is TGTGCCATCAGTGACCCGACAGGGGTTGACGAAAAACTGTTTTTT. It encodes CAISDPTGVDEKLFF.

This chain connects TRBV5-1 to TRBJ2-6; possible D gene TRBD1, 5 bases. The CDR3 is 16 residues long. Trimming removed 4 bases at V and 2 bases at J, with 13 bases between. CDR1 and CDR2 from the germline V gene are SGHRS and YFSETQ. As DNA, the CDR3 is TGCGCCAGCAGCACAGGAAGTCCTCCTGGGGCCAACGTCCTGACTTTC. Translating gives CASSTGSPPGANVLTF.

This chain links TRBV13 with TRBJ2-7, with TRBD2 matching 9 bases. With V trimmed by 5 bases and J by 6 bases, 5 bases remained unmatched. This CDR3 is 13 amino acids long. The germline V gene encodes CDR1 PRHDT and CDR2 FYEKMQ (reference sequence). The CDR3 reads CASSPRLAAEQYF. In DNA form, the CDR3 reads TGTGCCAGCAGCCCGAGACTAGCGGCCGAGCAGTACTTC.

This clone was found once. The J gene is TRBJ2-7, the V gene TRBV2; 8 bases match TRBD1. CDR3 length: 14 residues. The germline V gene encodes CDR1 SNHLY and CDR2 FYNNEI. V lost 5 bases and J lost 9; bases outside the gene matches: 12. CDR3: CASSRQGPPAGQYF. In DNA, the CDR3 is TGTGCCAGCAGTAGACAGGGGCCACCAGCCGGGCAGTACTTC. Full variable domain (remainder filled in from reference TRBV2 and TRBJ2-7): EPEVTQTPSHQVTQMGQEVILRCVPISNHLYFYWYRQILGQKVEFLVSFYNNEISEKSEIFDDQFSVERPDGSNFTLKIRSTKLEDSAMYFCASSRQGPPAGQYFGPGTRLTVT.

This chain links TRBV5-1 with TRBJ2-2; TRBD1 aligns across 7 bases. This CDR3 has 14 amino acids. Germline V CDR1 and CDR2: SGHRS, YFSETQ. J was trimmed by 5 bases and V by 4 bases; bases with no gene match: 5. CDR3 nucleotides: TGCGCCAGCAGCCTCGACAGGGAAACCGGGGAGCTGTTTTTT. Residues: CASSLDRETGELFF.

The chain is built from TRBV6-6 and TRBJ1-1; 8 bases agree with TRBD1. This CDR3 is built from 16 residues. Germline V gives CDR1 MNHNY, CDR2 SVGAGI (reference sequence). The J segment lost 5 bases and the V segment lost 2 bases, leaving 10 bases of the junction unmatched. Here the CDR3 DNA reads TGTGCCAGCAGTTACGTGGCAGGGGGCCGTCGAACTGAAGCTTTCTTT. Residues: CASSYVAGGRRTEAFF.

The gene calls are TRBV9 and TRBJ2-3; no clear D gene. The CDR3 is 13 residues long. The germline gives CDR1 SGDLS, CDR2 YYNGEE. With 0 bases removed from V and 3 bases from J, the gap between germline ends came to 5 bases. The CDR3 loop is CASSVARTDTQYF. In DNA form, the CDR3 reads TGTGCCAGCAGCGTAGCCAGGACAGATACGCAGTATTTT.

The genes are TRBV6-5 and TRBJ2-7, with D hard to call. CDR1 is MNHEY and CDR2 is SVGAGI in the germline V gene. CDR3 length: 14 residues. Trimming removed 6 bases from V and 0 bases from J, with 12 bases in between. The CDR3 coding sequence is TGTGCCAGCAGACTCAACCCGGCCTCCTACGAGCAGTACTTC. Translating gives CASRLNPASYEQYF.

CDR3 DNA sequence: TGTGCCAGCAGTTTTTCACAGGGCAGGCAGCCCCAGCATTTT. It specifies CASSFSQGRQPQHF. The J gene is TRBJ1-5, the V gene TRBV6-5; D may be TRBD1 (6 bases). From germline, CDR1 is MNHEY and CDR2 SVGAGI. V was clipped by 4 bases and J by 7 bases, with 14 bases between them. The CDR3 consists of 14 residues.

This chain joins TRBV29-1 and TRBJ1-1, with D possibly TRBD1 on 5 matching bases. The V end was cut by 3 bases, the J end by 3 bases, with 14 bases between. The CDR3 is made up of 14 amino acids. CDR1 and CDR2 (germline): SQVTM, ANQGSEA. This CDR3 reads CSVEDTGIYTEAFF. CDR3 sequence (DNA): TGCAGCGTTGAGGACACCGGCATTTACACTGAAGCTTTCTTT.

V is TRBV5-5 and J is TRBJ1-1; no definite D call. This CDR3 is built from 13 residues. Germline lookup yields CDR1 SGHKS and CDR2 YYEKEE (reference sequence). V gave up 4 bases and J gave up 6 bases, with 13 bases separating them. In nucleotides, the CDR3 is TGTGCCAGCAGCACCCGGGTGACCCCTGAAGCTTTCTTT. This sequence encodes CASSTRVTPEAFF.

The chain is built from TRBV7-8 and TRBJ1-6; tentatively, D is TRBD1 (5 bases). The germline gives CDR1 SGHVS, CDR2 FQNEAQ. This CDR3 is built from 14 residues. V lost 2 bases, J lost 10 bases, and 12 bases lay in between. The chain's CDR3 is CASSLRGEKSPLHF. The CDR3 nucleotides read TGTGCCAGCAGCTTAAGAGGGGAAAAGTCACCCCTCCACTTT.

The V call is TRBV30, the J call TRBJ1-3; no firm D call. CDR3 length: 12 residues. Trimming left V 6 bases short and J 2 bases short, with 8 bases between. Per the germline V gene, CDR1 is GTSNPN and CDR2 is SVGIG (reference sequence). The CDR3 reads CACSIAGNTIYF. The DNA of the CDR3 is TGTGCCTGTTCGATTGCTGGAAACACCATATATTTT. Drawing the rest from reference TRBV30 and TRBJ1-3, the complete variable domain is SQTIHQWPATLVQPVGSPLSLECTVEGTSNPNLYWYRQAAGRGLQLLFYSVGIGQISSEVPQNLSASRPQDRQFILSSKKLLLSDSGFYLCACSIAGNTIYFGEGSWLTVV.

The V call is TRBV25-1, the J call TRBJ1-2, with 10 positions matching TRBD1. The CDR3 length is 15 residues. The germline V gene has CDR1 MGHDK and CDR2 SYGVNS. V lost 1 base and J lost 7; bases outside the gene matches: 6. CDR3 residues: CASSEWGQGLSGYTF. CDR3 DNA sequence: TGTGCCAGCAGTGAATGGGGACAGGGGTTGAGTGGCTACACCTTC.

This chain uses TRBV10-2 with TRBJ1-1; D may be TRBD1 (5 bases). V lost 5 bases and J 5 bases, leaving 12 bases between the germline ends. This CDR3 region has 13 residues. CDR1 WSHSY and CDR2 SAAADI come from the germline V gene. CDR3: CASSHQTVTEAFF. The CDR3, as DNA: TGCGCCAGCAGTCACCAGACAGTTACTGAAGCTTTCTTT.

The chain couples TRBV6-5 to TRBJ2-7; 8 bases match TRBD1. CDR1 is MNHEY, CDR2 SVGAGI, per germline. The CDR3 extends over 13 amino acids. V lost 7 bases, J lost 3 bases, and 5 bases stayed unmatched. The CDR3 sequence: CASTKQGDYEQYF. CDR3 in DNA: TGTGCCAGCACAAAACAGGGGGACTACGAGCAGTACTTC.

V is TRBV4-1 and J is TRBJ1-5; D not resolved. This CDR3 contains 15 residues. Germline V lookup: CDR1 MGHRA, CDR2 YSYEKL. The ends were cut back, 4 bases at V and 1 base at J, with 11 bases in the middle. The CDR3 region is CASSRDESSNQPQHF. CDR3 DNA sequence: TGCGCCAGCAGCCGTGATGAGTCCAGCAATCAGCCCCAGCATTTT.

This clone appeared once. This chain connects TRBV6-5 to TRBJ1-1; possibly TRBD1 for D (6 bases). The length of the CDR3 is 14 residues. The V and J ends lost 2 bases and 0 bases respectively, with 7 bases between them. Germline V lookup: CDR1 MNHEY, CDR2 SVGAGI. CDR3 in DNA: TGTGCCAGCAGTTACAGGGGGTTGAACACTGAAGCTTTCTTT. Translating it yields CASSYRGLNTEAFF.

The V call is TRBV25-1, the J call TRBJ2-7, with D unresolved. The CDR3 spans 13 residues. Trimming removed 8 bases from V and 5 bases from J, with 16 bases in between. Germline CDR1 reads MGHDK; CDR2 reads SYGVNS. The CDR3 DNA follows: TGTGCCAGCTCGGCTGTGGCCGGCAACGAGCAGTACTTC. Protein: CASSAVAGNEQYF.

The chain has TRBV5-6 and TRBJ1-2, with no clear D. The V gene lost 6 bases and the J gene lost 5 bases, with 11 bases spanning the gap. The CDR3 is made up of 12 amino acids. The germline V gene has CDR1 SGHDT and CDR2 YYEEEE. The CDR3 coding sequence is TGTGCCAGCACATCCAGCCCATATGGCTACACCTTC. The encoded protein is CASTSSPYGYTF.

The chain carries TRBV4-1 and TRBJ1-2; no definite D call. The CDR3 covers 20 residues. Trimming stripped 0 bases from V and 0 bases from J, with 23 bases between. Germline CDR1 MGHRA, CDR2 YSYEKL. CDR3: CASSQDSRPTLWGANYGYTF. CDR3 coding DNA: TGCGCCAGCAGCCAAGATTCCAGGCCTACTTTGTGGGGAGCTAACTATGGCTACACCTTC.